This TCR beta chain came from a study of shared clonotypes between healthy human individuals (dated by TCRdb to the early 2020s). Regarding the complete study: A couple of women and a few men aged 18 to 49 years were included in the cohort. To estimate repertoire size and how much clonotype sharing occurs between individuals, the study deeply sequenced the blood TCR repertoires of five healthy adults. For each donor, CD4 naive and CD4 memory were each run on three plates, CD8 naive on two plates, and CD8 memory on one plate. Libraries were prepared and TCR repertoires were sequenced by different laboratories using diverse techniques, in order to increase sequencing depth and limit assay-specific biases. Each donor's leukapheresis produced roughly between roughly 0.85 and 9.5 billion PBMCs. General study outcomes and caveats: The genetic and exposure-history diversity represented was limited by the small number of donors. About 5% of naive CD4, 3.5% of naive CD8, around 2.3% of memory CD4, and about 0.4% of memory CD8 clonotypes were shared across four donors. Clonotypes shared by all four sorted-subset donors showed higher generation probabilities than non-shared clonotypes. Even with the large sequencing depth, rarefaction of the sorted-subset datasets indicated that sequencing was incomplete. Larger estimated clonotype richness was generally found for naive subsets than for memory subsets. Pairwise subsampling indicated that sequencing depth was expected to affect the degree of clonotype sharing among donors. Sampling was restricted to blood, and TCR repertoires in tissue are likely to differ from TCR repertoires in blood.

Reading the germline V gene gives CDR1 SGDLS and CDR2 YYNGEE. CDR3 length: 15 amino acids, cysteine to phenylalanine. Only the CDR3 portion is preserved as DNA: 45 bases, with reading frame beginning at the first base. V sheds 4 bases and J sheds 6 bases, leaving 20 bases between their ends. With respect to this clone: No antigen is known for it. The record has no base qualities; no much larger clone is one base away.

Using the deep immunoSEQ assay, multiplex PCR amplified TCR CDR3 regions from genomic DNA. Extracted genomic DNA from each cell subset was distributed evenly across all wells of several immunoSEQ 96-well plates, and each plate was treated as a replicate. For sorted subsets, each replicate PCR was loaded with approximately 0.2 ug genomic DNA, equivalent to 25,000 to 30,000 T cell genomes. Purified libraries were quantified with a Qubit 3.0 fluorometer, sized on a Bioanalyzer 2100, and re-quantified with the KAPA Library Quantification kit. Every immunoSEQ 96-well plate was sequenced on a dedicated single-read 150-cycle Illumina NextSeq 550 flow cell. The paper's data handling went like this. Because the immunoSEQ output held only junctional sequences and lacked quality scores, the filtering could not match the filtering applied to full-length reads. Sequences were annotated with PyIR, a Python wrapper for IgBLAST v1.9, using IMGT germline references to assign V/J genes and CDR3. Reads were filtered out if the reads had weak V/J assignments (E-value above 1e-6), no CDR3, stop codons, out-of-frame junctions, or ambiguous translated residues. V3J clonotypes were defined by identical inferred V gene, J gene, and CDR3 amino acid sequence. To compute the percentage overlap between repertoires, the number of shared unique clonotypes was divided by the size of the smaller repertoire. Richness of each repertoire was evaluated using RTK rarefaction, the Chao1 estimator, and Recon v2.1 estimates of unobserved clonotypes. Generation probabilities were computed with OLGA for all TCRbeta clonotypes obtained by the gDNA method from four donors. TCRdb's version of the immuneACCESS table is confined to in-frame rearrangements and falls short of the full clone set. An unresolved V gene accounts for under half of the shortfall where checked; the remainder is of unknown origin. From that table come the V and J calls and clone size; the DNA was used to work out D and trimming. The sample table lists some 2 million clones, around 95% of them with a count of one. The ten largest clones represent 0.1% to 0.15% of the sample.

The donors were healthy, HIV-negative adults who had no recently reported acute infections or vaccinations. Every donor was a Caucasian adult residing in Nashville, Tennessee, USA. Magnetic negative selection was used to enrich CD4+ T cells, after which naive cells were positively selected on CD45RA and the negative fraction became the memory subset. After blood collection by leukapheresis, PBMCs were isolated using Ficoll-Histopaque density gradient centrifugation and then cryopreserved in the vapor phase of liquid nitrogen. Analytical flow cytometry was used to check the purity and quantity of every magnetically sorted T cell population. Each sorted fraction had its genomic DNA isolated and then quantified by UV absorbance on a Nanodrop 2000c.

The sequenced sample consisted of naive CD4+ T cells sorted from blood. What this sample's cell subset or site label stands for: CD45RA+ positively selected. The receptor comes from a man between 18 and 35 years old in good health. The chain couples TRBV9 to TRBJ2-7; TRBD1 might be the D gene, on 6 matching bases. The CDR3 corresponds to CASSTRDTSMGEQYF. The nucleotide sequence is given as TGTGCCAGCAGCACCCGGGACACATCCATGGGCGAGCAGTACTTC.